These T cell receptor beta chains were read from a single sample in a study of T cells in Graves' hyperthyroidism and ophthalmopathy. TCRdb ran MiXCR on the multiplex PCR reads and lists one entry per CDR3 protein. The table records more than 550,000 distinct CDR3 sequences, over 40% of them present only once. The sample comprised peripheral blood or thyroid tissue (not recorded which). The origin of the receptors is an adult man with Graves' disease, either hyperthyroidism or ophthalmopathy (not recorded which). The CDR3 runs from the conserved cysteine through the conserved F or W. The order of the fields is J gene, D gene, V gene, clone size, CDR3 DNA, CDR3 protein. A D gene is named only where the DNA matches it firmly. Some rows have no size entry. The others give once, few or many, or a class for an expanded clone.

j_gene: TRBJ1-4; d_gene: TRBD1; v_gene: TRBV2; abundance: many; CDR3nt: TGTGCCAGCAAGGACAGGGGACAGAGAAATGAAAAACTGTTTTTT; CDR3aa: CASKDRGQRNEKLFF
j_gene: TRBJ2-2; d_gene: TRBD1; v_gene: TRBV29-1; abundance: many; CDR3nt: TGCAGCACCAGGACAGGGTCCGGGGAGCTGTTTTTT; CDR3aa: CSTRTGSGELFF
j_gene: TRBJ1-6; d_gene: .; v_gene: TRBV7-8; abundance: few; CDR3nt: TGTGCCAGCAGCTTAGTCACCAGGGTTCAATCACCCCTCCACTTT; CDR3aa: CASSLVTRVQSPLHF
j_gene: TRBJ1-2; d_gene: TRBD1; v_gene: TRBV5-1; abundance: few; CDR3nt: TGCGCCAGCAGCGGATCGGGACAGGGAACCTATGGCTACACCTTC; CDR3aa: CASSGSGQGTYGYTF
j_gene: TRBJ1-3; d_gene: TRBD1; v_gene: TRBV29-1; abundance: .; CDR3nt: TGCAGCGGACAGGGTACGTTCCCTGGAAACACCATATATTTT; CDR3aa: CSGQGTFPGNTIYF
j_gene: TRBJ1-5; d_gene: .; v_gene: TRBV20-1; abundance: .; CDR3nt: TGCAGTGCTAGAGGGGCAGGGTCGAGCAATCAGCCCCAGCATTTT; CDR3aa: CSARGAGSSNQPQHF
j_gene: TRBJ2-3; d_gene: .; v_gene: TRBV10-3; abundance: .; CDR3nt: TGTGCCATCAGTGAAAAGGGGACAGATACGCAGTATTTT; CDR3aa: CAISEKGTDTQYF
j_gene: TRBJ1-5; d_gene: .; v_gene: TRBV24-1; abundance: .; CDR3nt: TGTGCCACCAGTGATACATACAGGGTTCAGCCCCAGCATTTT; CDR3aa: CATSDTYRVQPQHF
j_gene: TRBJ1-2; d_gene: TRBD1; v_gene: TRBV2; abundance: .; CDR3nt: TGTGCCAGCAGGAGTGACAGGGTTCCGGGCTACACCTTC; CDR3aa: CASRSDRVPGYTF
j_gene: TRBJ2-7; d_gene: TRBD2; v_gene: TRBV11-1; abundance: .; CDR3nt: TGTGCCAGCAGCCAGCGGGACGGAAGCTACGAGCAGTACTTC; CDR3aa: CASSQRDGSYEQYF
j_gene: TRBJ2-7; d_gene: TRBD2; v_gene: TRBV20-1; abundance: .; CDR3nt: TGCAGTGCTAGAGATCCTGCGGGAGGGTACGAGCAGTACTTC; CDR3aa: CSARDPAGGYEQYF
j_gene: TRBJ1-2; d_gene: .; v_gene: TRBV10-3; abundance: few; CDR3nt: TGTGCCAGCAGTTTCCAGGGAGGACGAGGTGGCTACACCTTC; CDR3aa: CASSFQGGRGGYTF
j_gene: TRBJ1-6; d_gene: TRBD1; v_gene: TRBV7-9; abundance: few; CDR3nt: TGCGCCAGCAGCCAAGGCCCCCGGGGGACAGGGCGCCTCCACTTT; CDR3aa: CASSQGPRGTGRLHF
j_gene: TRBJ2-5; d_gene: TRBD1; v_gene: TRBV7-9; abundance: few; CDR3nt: TGTGCCAGCAGCTTCCAAACAGGGGTAGAGACCCAGTACTTC; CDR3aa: CASSFQTGVETQYF
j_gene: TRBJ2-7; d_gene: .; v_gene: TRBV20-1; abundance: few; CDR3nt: TGCAGTGCGTTTGTGCTGACCCGAGGCACAGCGAACGAGCAGTACTTC; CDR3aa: CSAFVLTRGTANEQYF
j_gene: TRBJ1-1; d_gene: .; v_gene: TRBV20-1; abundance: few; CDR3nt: TGCAGTGCTAGAGAAGGCAGGGTGGGGTCGGTGGACACTGAAGCTTTCTTT; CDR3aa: CSAREGRVGSVDTEAFF
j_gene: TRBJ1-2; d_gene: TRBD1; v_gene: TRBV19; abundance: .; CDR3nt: TGTGCCAGTGCTAGTGGGACAGATTCTAACTATGGCTACACCTTC; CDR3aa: CASASGTDSNYGYTF
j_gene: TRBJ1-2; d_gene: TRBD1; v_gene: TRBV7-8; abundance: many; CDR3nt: TGTGCCAGCAGCCCATGGCTGACAGGGGGTGACTATGGCTACACCTTC; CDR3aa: CASSPWLTGGDYGYTF
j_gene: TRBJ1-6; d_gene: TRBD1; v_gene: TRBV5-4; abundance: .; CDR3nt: TGTGCCAGCATTCAAGGGGTCAGGGGGCATTTTTCACCCCTCCACTTT; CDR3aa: CASIQGVRGHFSPLHF
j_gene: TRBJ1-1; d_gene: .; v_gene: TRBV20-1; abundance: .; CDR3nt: TGCAGTGCTAGAGGGGACACTTCGCACACTGAAGCTTTCTTT; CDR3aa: CSARGDTSHTEAFF
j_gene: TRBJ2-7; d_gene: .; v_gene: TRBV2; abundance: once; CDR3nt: TGTGCCAGCAGTCTTGGGAAAGGGATCTCCTACGAGCAGTACTTC; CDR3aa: CASSLGKGISYEQYF
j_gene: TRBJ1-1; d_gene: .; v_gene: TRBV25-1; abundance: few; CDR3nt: TGTGCCAGCAGGGGTGAAACGGTGCTCTTGGGGAACACTGAAGCTTTCTTT; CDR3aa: CASRGETVLLGNTEAFF
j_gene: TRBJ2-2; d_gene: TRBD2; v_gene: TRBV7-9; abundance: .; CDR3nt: TGTGCCAGCAGTTACGAGCGGGGTCCGAAAACGAACACCGGGGAGCTGTTTTTT; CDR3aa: CASSYERGPKTNTGELFF
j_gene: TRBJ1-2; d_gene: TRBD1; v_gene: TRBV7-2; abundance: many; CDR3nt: TGTGCCAGCAGCCAAGGACAGGGACCATATGGCTACACCTTC; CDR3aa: CASSQGQGPYGYTF
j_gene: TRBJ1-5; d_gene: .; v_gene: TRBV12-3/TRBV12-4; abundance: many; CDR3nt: TGTGCCAGCAGTCAGGACGGACGGTTGAGCAATCAGCCCCAGCATTTT; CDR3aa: CASSQDGRLSNQPQHF
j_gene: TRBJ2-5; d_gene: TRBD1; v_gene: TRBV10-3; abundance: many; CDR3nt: TGTGCCACCCAGGACAGGGGTATGGGGACCCAGTACTTC; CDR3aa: CATQDRGMGTQYF
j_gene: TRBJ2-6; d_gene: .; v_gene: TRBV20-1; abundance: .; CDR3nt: TGCAGTGCTAGCACTGGACAGGGGACTAGTGGGGCCAACGTCCTGACTTTC; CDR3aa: CSASTGQGTSGANVLTF
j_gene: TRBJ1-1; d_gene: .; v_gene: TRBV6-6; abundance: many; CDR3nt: TGTGCCAGCAGTTACTTTCAGACAGGAGGAACTGAAGCTTTCTTT; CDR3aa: CASSYFQTGGTEAFF
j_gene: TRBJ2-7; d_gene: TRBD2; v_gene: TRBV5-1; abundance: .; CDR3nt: TGCGCCAGCAGCGCCCTGACTAGCGGGAGAAGGTACGAGCAGTACTTC; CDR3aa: CASSALTSGRRYEQYF
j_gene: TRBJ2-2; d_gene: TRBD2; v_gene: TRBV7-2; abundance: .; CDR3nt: TGTGCCAGCAGCCTTAGCGGGGTTGGGTACACCGGGGAGCTGTTTTTT; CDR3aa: CASSLSGVGYTGELFF
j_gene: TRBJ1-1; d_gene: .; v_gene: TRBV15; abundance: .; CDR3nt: TGTGCCACCAGCAGAGACACGGGCACTCAAGCTTTCTTT; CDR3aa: CATSRDTGTQAFF
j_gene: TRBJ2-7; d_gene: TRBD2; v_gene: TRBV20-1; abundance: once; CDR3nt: TGCAGTGCTAGATATGGACTAGCGGGAGCCGAGCAGTACTTC; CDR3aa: CSARYGLAGAEQYF
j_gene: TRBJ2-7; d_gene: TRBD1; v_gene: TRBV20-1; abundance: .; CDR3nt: TGCAGTGCCCCGGGACAGGGGGCCGAGCAGTACTTC; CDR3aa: CSAPGQGAEQYF
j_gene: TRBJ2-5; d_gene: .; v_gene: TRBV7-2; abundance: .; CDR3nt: TGTTCCAGCAGCTTCCGGGACATGGGGGGAGAGACCCAGTACTTC; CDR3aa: CSSSFRDMGGETQYF
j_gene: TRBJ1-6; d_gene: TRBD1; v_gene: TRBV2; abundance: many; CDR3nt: TGTGCCAGCAGAGATAGGGACAGGGGATTGCATTCACCCCTCCACTTT; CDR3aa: CASRDRDRGLHSPLHF
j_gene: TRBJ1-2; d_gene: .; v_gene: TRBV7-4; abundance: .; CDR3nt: TGTGCCAGCAGCTTAGTCGGATTGGGCTACACCTTC; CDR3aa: CASSLVGLGYTF
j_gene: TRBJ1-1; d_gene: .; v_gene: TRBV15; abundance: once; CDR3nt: TGTGCCACCAGCAGAGAGGGGGGGGAGGATGAAGCTTTCTTT; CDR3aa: CATSREGGEDEAFF
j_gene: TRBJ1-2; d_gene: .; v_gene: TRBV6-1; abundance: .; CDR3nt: TGTGCCAGCAGACGGTCCCCAGCCGACAGAGGCTACACCTTC; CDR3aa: CASRRSPADRGYTF
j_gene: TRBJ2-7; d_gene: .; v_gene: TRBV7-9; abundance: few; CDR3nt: TGTGCCAGCAGTGAACAGGCCACCTACGAGCAGTACTTC; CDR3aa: CASSEQATYEQYF
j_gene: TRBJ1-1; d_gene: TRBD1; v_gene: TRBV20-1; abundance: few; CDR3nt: TGCAGTGCCAAAGGACAGGCGAAAAGTGAAGCTTTCTTT; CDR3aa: CSAKGQAKSEAFF
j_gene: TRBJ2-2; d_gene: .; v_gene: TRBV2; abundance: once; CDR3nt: TGTGCCAGCAGTCCCCTCAACCGGGACTCTCCCTCCGGGGAGCTGTTTTTT; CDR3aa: CASSPLNRDSPSGELFF